This T cell receptor beta chain was captured in a study of PD-1 blockade in classical Hodgkin lymphoma. The study, taken as a whole, reports: There was a significant rise in CD4+ TCR diversity by C4D1, with no such rise for CD8+.

Remarks on this clone: The antigen remains undetermined.

Assay used: immunoSEQ multiplex PCR; TCRdb lists only in-frame clones, some missing. The profile shows around 23,000 clones, more than 70% of them singletons. The time point here: cycle 4 day 1 (C4D1), after about 6 weeks of nivolumab. Every single patient, without exception, relapsed after autologous stem cell transplantation, and brentuximab vedotin exposure varied. The starting material was peripheral blood mononuclear cells (PBMCs), obtained before the fourth cycle of nivolumab. The clonotype originates from a human donor with classical Hodgkin lymphoma.

In nucleotides, the CDR3 is TGTGCCAGCTCACGACGGGCGGGAGGGTACAATGAGCAGTTCTTC. It specifies CASSRRAGGYNEQFF. The chain joins TRBV18 to TRBJ2-1; the match to TRBD2 covers 9 bases. The CDR3 extends over 15 amino acids. Per germline, CDR1 KGHSH and CDR2 LQKENI. The J segment lost 4 bases and the V segment lost 4 bases, leaving 5 bases of the junction unmatched.